The 29 T cell receptor beta chains below were found in one sample sequenced in a study of blood T cell repertoires in COVID-19. Using immunoSEQ multiplex PCR, the repertoire was profiled, and TCRdb retains in-frame clones only, with some absent. This sample has about 170,000 clones, with more than 75% found just once. The specimen was PBMCs or T cells enriched from blood (not recorded which). The receptors originated from a human donor with acute COVID-19. The donor label of this sample is uncertain.

The chain couples TRBV10-3 to TRBJ2-2, with a weak D call TRBD2 (6 bases). CDR1 ENHRY and CDR2 SYGVKD come from the germline V gene. V was clipped by 2 bases and J by 4 bases, with 14 bases between them. This CDR3 is 16 amino acids long. CDR3 coding DNA: TGTGCCATCAGTGAGGCCCCAGGAGGGAGCACCGGGGAGCTGTTTTTT. Translating gives CAISEAPGGSTGELFF.

The chain employs TRBV2 and TRBJ2-1, with 7 bases aligning to TRBD2. Trimming cost V 6 bases and J 7 bases; bases outside gene matches: 15. The length of the CDR3 is 16 residues. The V gene's germline CDR1 is SNHLY and CDR2 FYNNEI. The CDR3 protein is CASSRLGGDLGNEQFF. CDR3 DNA sequence: TGTGCCAGCAGCCGTCTTGGGGGGGATCTAGGGAATGAGCAGTTCTTC.

The rearrangement links TRBV2 to TRBJ2-5; 7 nucleotides match TRBD1. CDR3 size: 15 residues. Germline loops: CDR1 SNHLY, CDR2 FYNNEI. V gave up 5 bases and J gave up 9 bases; unmatched junction bases: 15. The CDR3 DNA is TGTGCCAGCAGTTTTCGCAACAGGGGCCTATTTGCCCAGTACTTC. Protein: CASSFRNRGLFAQYF. The full variable domain, its missing parts supplied by reference TRBV2 and TRBJ2-5, is EPEVTQTPSHQVTQMGQEVILRCVPISNHLYFYWYRQILGQKVEFLVSFYNNEISEKSEIFDDQFSVERPDGSNFTLKIRSTKLEDSAMYFCASSFRNRGLFAQYFGPGTRLLVL.

The chain combines TRBV4-2 with TRBJ2-4; the match to TRBD2 covers 7 bases. Germline CDR1 is LGHNA and CDR2 is YNFKEQ. The junction had 8 bases not matched to a gene; V was cut back by 0 bases and J by 6 bases. The CDR3 is made up of 16 amino acids. Here the CDR3 DNA reads TGTGCCAGCAGCCAAGATTGGGGGGGTACTTCAAACATTCAGTACTTC. As protein: CASSQDWGGTSNIQYF.

CDR3 sequence (DNA): TGCGCCAGCAGTCTTAGCGGGGGGGCAAATGAGCAGTTCTTC. Translating it yields CASSLSGGANEQFF. V usage is TRBV4-1 and J usage is TRBJ2-1, with 11 bases fitting TRBD2. The CDR3 length is 14 residues. Germline trimming cut 6 bases from V and 7 bases from J; bases unmatched to any gene: 5. The germline gives CDR1 MGHRA, CDR2 YSYEKL.

This clone turned up a few times. The chain uses TRBV2 and TRBJ2-7, with D hard to call. This CDR3 spans 13 amino acids. Deletions cut 3 bases from V and 2 bases from J, with 8 bases between. Germline assignment: CDR1 SNHLY and CDR2 FYNNEI. DNA of the CDR3: TGTGCCAGCAGTGACATGGCCGCCTACGAGCAGTACTTC. Translation: CASSDMAAYEQYF. Variable domain in full (rest from reference TRBV2 and TRBJ2-7): EPEVTQTPSHQVTQMGQEVILRCVPISNHLYFYWYRQILGQKVEFLVSFYNNEISEKSEIFDDQFSVERPDGSNFTLKIRSTKLEDSAMYFCASSDMAAYEQYFGPGTRLTVT.

The chain recombines TRBV19 with TRBJ2-5, with TRBD2 matching 12 bases. Germline values: CDR1 LNHDA, CDR2 SQIVND (reference sequence). The CDR3 contains 18 residues. After removal of 5 bases from V and 5 bases from J, the junction contained 15 bases not matched to a gene. The CDR3, as DNA: TGTGCCAGTAGTCTCCCCCCTAGCGGGGGGGCCCGCCGGGAGACCCAGTACTTC. It specifies CASSLPPSGGARRETQYF.

The chain joins TRBV9 to TRBJ2-7; 7 nucleotides align to TRBD1. This CDR3 spans 13 amino acids. Germline-derived CDR1 and CDR2 are SGDLS and YYNGEE. J lost 7 bases, V lost 0 bases, and 4 bases had no gene match. DNA for the CDR3: TGTGCCAGCAGCGTAGAGGCAGGGGGAGAGCAGTACTTC. This translates into CASSVEAGGEQYF.

The V call is TRBV12-3 or TRBV12-4, the J call TRBJ1-2, with TRBD1 matching 7 bases. The CDR3 is 13 residues long. The J segment lost 2 bases and the V segment lost 5 bases, leaving 2 bases of the junction unmatched. CDR3 sequence: CASSTRGNYGYTF. CDR3 coding DNA: TGTGCCAGCAGTACCAGGGGGAACTATGGCTACACCTTC.

Concerning this clone: The same CDR3 can be traced to other DNA sequences in this sample. The chain employs TRBV5-1 and TRBJ2-7; 9 nucleotides match TRBD1. This CDR3 is built from 15 residues. V dropped 0 bases and J dropped 1; count of bases not matched to a gene: 2. Germline CDR1 and CDR2: SGHRS and YFSETQ. As DNA, the CDR3 is TGCGCCAGCAGCTTGGGGGGACAGGGATCCTACGAGCAGTACTTC. This gives the protein CASSLGGQGSYEQYF. Complete variable domain (other parts from reference TRBV5-1 and TRBJ2-7): KAGVTQTPRYLIKTRGQQVTLSCSPISGHRSVSWYQQTPGQGLQFLFEYFSETQRNKGNFPGRFSGRQFSNSRSEMNVSTLELGDSALYLCASSLGGQGSYEQYFGPGTRLTVT.

The chain couples TRBV4-2 to TRBJ2-6, with 7 positions matching TRBD2. The CDR3 covers 19 residues. CDR1 is LGHNA, CDR2 YNFKEQ, per germline. V lost 0 bases, J lost 0 bases, and 8 bases stayed unmatched. This CDR3 is CASSQDPTSAISGANVLTF. The CDR3 region has the DNA TGTGCCAGCAGCCAAGACCCCACTAGCGCGATCTCTGGGGCCAACGTCCTGACTTTC.

The genes are TRBV4-3 and TRBJ2-3; 8 bases map to TRBD2. Germline CDR1 is LGHNA and CDR2 is YSLEER. V lost 0 bases to trimming and J lost 3 bases; unmatched junction nucleotides: 5. The CDR3 length is 16 residues. The CDR3 nucleotides are TGCGCCAGCAGCCAAGAACGGGGGGGTTGGACAGATACGCAGTATTTT. Translating it yields CASSQERGGWTDTQYF.

The chain uses TRBV7-9 and TRBJ2-2; possible D gene TRBD2, 6 bases. CDR3 size: 15 residues. Trimming cost V 5 bases and J 6 bases, with 16 bases left between them. CDR1 is SEHNR and CDR2 is FQNEAQ in the germline V gene (reference sequence). The CDR3 is CASSPRVADAGELFF. CDR3 sequence (DNA): TGTGCCAGCAGCCCCAGGGTAGCGGACGCCGGGGAGCTGTTTTTT.

The CDR3 is CASSQGGKDQPQHF. The CDR3, as DNA: TGTGCCAGCAGTCAAGGAGGGAAAGATCAGCCCCAGCATTTT. The chain combines TRBV27 with TRBJ1-5; the D is unclear. Germline V gene sequence: CDR1 MNHEY, CDR2 SMNVEV (reference sequence). CDR3 length: 14 amino acids. Trimming stripped 5 bases from V and 5 bases from J, with 13 bases between.

V gene TRBV24-1 combines with J gene TRBJ2-1, with 9 nucleotides matching TRBD2. Germline CDR1 and CDR2: KGHDR and SFDVKD. CDR3 size: 14 residues. J was trimmed by 7 bases and V by 7 bases; bases with no gene match: 7. For the CDR3, the DNA is TGTGCCACCAGGGCTAGCGGGGCCGGGAATGAGCAGTTCTTC. Protein product: CATRASGAGNEQFF.

The rearrangement joins TRBV18 to TRBJ1-1, with D perhaps TRBD1 (5 bases). The CDR3 is 16 amino acids. The ends were cut back, 3 bases at V and 0 bases at J, with 14 bases in the middle. Germline lookup yields CDR1 KGHSH and CDR2 LQKENI. The CDR3 nucleotides read TGTGCCAGCTCACCGGTAGGGGTGATAATGAACACTGAAGCTTTCTTT. This sequence encodes CASSPVGVIMNTEAFF.

This clone has a handful of counts. At the DNA level, this CDR3 is encoded by other sequences in the same sample as well. The V and J genes are TRBV2 and TRBJ1-5, with D perhaps TRBD1 (5 bases). Trimming cost V 8 bases and J 1 base, with 6 bases left between them. The V gene's germline CDR1 is SNHLY and CDR2 FYNNEI. The CDR3 runs to 12 residues. CDR3 bases: TGTGCCAGCCGGGGGAGCAATCAGCCCCAGCATTTT. Its translation is CASRGSNQPQHF.

V is TRBV9 and J is TRBJ1-3, with 7 bases fitting TRBD1. This CDR3 is built from 15 residues. The trim removed 5 bases at V and 0 bases at J, leaving 5 bases unmatched. Germline V gives CDR1 SGDLS, CDR2 YYNGEE. CDR3 sequence: CASRPTGASGNTIYF. In DNA form, the CDR3 reads TGTGCCAGCAGACCAACAGGGGCCTCTGGAAACACCATATATTTT.

V usage is TRBV2 and J usage is TRBJ1-4; D is unclear. Trimming stripped 4 bases from V and 6 bases from J, with 18 bases between. CDR3 length equals 16 residues. Germline V gene data show CDR1 as SNHLY and CDR2 as FYNNEI. The CDR3 is CASSGRVRGSYEKLFF. The CDR3 nucleotides are TGTGCCAGCAGTGGGAGGGTACGGGGTTCCTATGAAAAACTGTTTTTT.

This clone was seen once. V and J are TRBV28 and TRBJ2-7; D perhaps matches TRBD1 (6 bases). CDR1 is MDHEN and CDR2 is SYDVKM in the germline V gene. The CDR3 extends over 13 amino acids. Trimming shortened V by 6 bases and J by 5 bases, and 14 bases separated the two germline ends. The CDR3 is CASREQGLNEQYF. Here the CDR3 DNA reads TGTGCCAGCAGGGAACAGGGTCTCAACGAGCAGTACTTC.

The chain combines TRBV30 with TRBJ1-5, with a weak D call TRBD1 (5 bases). Trimming took 0 bases from V and 10 from J, leaving 16 bases between them. CDR1 is GTSNPN, CDR2 SVGIG, per germline (reference sequence). CDR3 length: 14 amino acids. The CDR3 protein is CAWSVPPGRGPQHF. The CDR3 nucleotides are TGTGCCTGGAGTGTACCTCCGGGGAGGGGACCCCAGCATTTT.

The J gene is TRBJ2-7, the V gene TRBV7-8; 11 positions agree with TRBD1. This CDR3 is 14 amino acids long. The germline CDR1 and CDR2 sequences are SGHVS and FQNEAQ. Trimming at V came to 5 bases and at J to 5 bases, leaving 5 bases not matched to a gene. The CDR3 reads CASSRGQGVNEQYF. DNA for the CDR3: TGTGCCAGCAGCAGGGGACAGGGGGTCAACGAGCAGTACTTC.

This clone was seen a single time. The chain recombines TRBV5-5 with TRBJ1-6, with D tentatively TRBD1 (6 bases). CDR1 and CDR2 (germline): SGHKS, YYEKEE (reference sequence). Trimming took off 0 bases at V and 10 bases at J, with 11 bases between the two ends. This CDR3 is 14 amino acids long. The CDR3, as DNA: TGTGCCAGCAGCTTGGCAGGGGTAGGCTCACCCCTCCACTTT. Amino acid sequence: CASSLAGVGSPLHF.

This chain links TRBV12-5 with TRBJ1-1; 8 bases line up with TRBD1. This CDR3 comprises 14 residues. Germline V gives CDR1 LGHNT, CDR2 FRNRAP. J lost 3 bases, V lost 5 bases, and 5 bases had no gene match. In DNA form, the CDR3 reads TGTGCTAGTGGTCTTCAGGGGGCGGACACTGAAGCTTTCTTT. Protein: CASGLQGADTEAFF.

With regard to this clone: The same CDR3 arises from other DNA sequences in this sample as well. The chain uses TRBV7-9 and TRBJ2-5, with a possible D match to TRBD1 (5 bases). CDR1 and CDR2 (germline): SEHNR, FQNEAQ (reference sequence). Trimming stripped 6 bases from V and 3 bases from J, with 8 bases between. The CDR3 spans 12 residues. CDR3 DNA: TGTGCCAGCAGTCAGGGTGAAGAGACCCAGTACTTC. It encodes CASSQGEETQYF.

This chain links TRBV5-1 with TRBJ1-5; D is unresolved. V gave up 3 bases and J gave up 4 bases, with 11 bases separating them. This CDR3 has 14 amino acids. Per germline, CDR1 SGHRS and CDR2 YFSETQ. This CDR3 reads CASSSDGKNQPQHF. CDR3 in DNA: TGCGCCAGCAGCTCCGACGGGAAGAATCAGCCCCAGCATTTT.

The V gene is TRBV7-8, the J gene TRBJ1-6; the D is unclear. The CDR3 spans 18 residues. Germline CDR1 reads SGHVS; CDR2 reads FQNEAQ. The germline V and J ends were trimmed by 0 bases and 6 bases, with 18 bases remaining between them. CDR3 DNA: TGTGCCAGCAGCTTAGCTTTAATAGGGAGCCTCCTTAATTCACCCCTCCACTTT. It translates to CASSLALIGSLLNSPLHF.

The chain joins TRBV19 to TRBJ1-5; the match to TRBD1 covers 7 bases. Germline CDR1 reads LNHDA; CDR2 reads SQIVND (reference sequence). Losses at the gene ends were 7 bases for V and 5 bases for J; bases not matched to a gene: 11. CDR3 length equals 15 residues. CDR3 nucleotide sequence: TGTGCCAGTACCCCAGGGGGTAGGGGCGATCAGCCCCAGCATTTT. It encodes CASTPGGRGDQPQHF.

This clone was found once. V usage is TRBV14 and J usage is TRBJ2-1; no clear D gene. Deletions cut 4 bases from V and 4 bases from J, with 17 bases between. The CDR3 consists of 16 residues. Germline CDR1 and CDR2: SGHDN and FVKESK. CDR3 protein: CASSLVAGARYNEQFF. The CDR3 DNA is TGTGCCAGCAGCCTCGTGGCCGGCGCCAGGTACAATGAGCAGTTCTTC.